This TCR beta chain was recovered during a study of control samples from healthy donors and cancer patients. Profiling relied on immunoSEQ multiplex PCR, and the TCRdb table lists in-frame clones only, not all of them. This sample has about 410,000 clones, with 90% found just once. The CDR3 is made up of 13 amino acids. Germline assignment: CDR1 SGDLS and CDR2 YYNGEE. Trimming left V 3 bases short and J 7 bases short, with 11 bases between. Input material: PBMCs. The chain has TRBV9 and TRBJ2-1; D not resolved. This clonotype was sampled from a man between 35 and 55 years old with head and neck cancer. CDR3: CASSARPRNEQFF. DNA of the CDR3: TGTGCCAGCAGCGCCAGGCCGAGGAATGAGCAGTTCTTC.